The 7 T cell receptor beta chains presented below share a single source sample, sequenced in a study of shared clonotypes between healthy human individuals. Data came from immunoSEQ multiplex PCR; TCRdb stores just in-frame clones and leaves some out. The sample includes nearly 2 million clones, about 94% seen only once; the top ten take 1.2%. CD45RO-negative cells were positively selected for CCR7, leaving out terminally differentiated effector memory CD45RA+ cells. Sequencing used naive CD8+ T cells sorted from blood. The receptor set was obtained from a man younger than 35 in good health.

About this clone itself: The likely explanation is a read error, given a far larger clone one base away. The chain has TRBV28 and TRBJ1-1, with D tentatively TRBD1 (5 bases). Germline V gives CDR1 MDHEN, CDR2 SYDVKM. The germline V and J ends were trimmed by 6 bases and 2 bases, with 22 bases remaining between them. CDR3 length: 17 residues. CDR3 DNA sequence: TGTGCCAGCAGAAATAGCGGGGGGAGAGGCATAAACACTGAAGCTTTCTTT. It codes for CASRNSGGRGINTEAFF.

V gene TRBV9 combines with J gene TRBJ2-5, with 10 positions matching TRBD2. The germline V gene encodes CDR1 SGDLS and CDR2 YYNGEE. Trimming at V came to 4 bases and at J to 5 bases, leaving 11 bases not matched to a gene. The CDR3 has 16 residues. The DNA of the CDR3 is TGTGCCAGCAGCCCTTTAGCGGGAGGTGCGTCGGAGACCCAGTACTTC. This encodes CASSPLAGGASETQYF.

A word on this clone: This CDR3 is also generated by other DNA sequences in the sample. This chain joins TRBV7-6 and TRBJ2-7; 8 nucleotides line up with TRBD2. This CDR3 spans 14 amino acids. Germline-derived CDR1 and CDR2 are SGHVS and FNYEAQ. V was clipped by 0 bases and J by 3 bases; unmatched bases: 1. CDR3 sequence: CASSLALAGYEQYF. In nucleotides, the CDR3 is TGTGCCAGCAGCTTAGCTCTAGCGGGCTACGAGCAGTACTTC.

This clone was picked up one time. Other DNA sequences from this sample encode an identical CDR3 as well. V and J are TRBV9 and TRBJ1-1, with D unclear. The CDR3 runs to 11 residues. Germline loops: CDR1 SGDLS, CDR2 YYNGEE. Trimming cost V 0 bases and J 4 bases, with 1 base left between them. The CDR3 spells CASSVVTEAFF. In nucleotides, the CDR3 is TGTGCCAGCAGCGTAGTCACTGAAGCTTTCTTT.

As concerns this clone: The identical CDR3 is also encoded by other nucleotide sequences in the sample. V gene TRBV19 combines with J gene TRBJ2-5, with 8 bases fitting TRBD1. The germline V gene encodes CDR1 LNHDA and CDR2 SQIVND (reference sequence). The trim removed 6 bases at V and 3 bases at J, leaving 3 bases unmatched. The CDR3 sequence is 13 residues long. CDR3 nucleotide sequence: TGTGCCAGTAGCCCGGACAGGGAAGAGACCCAGTACTTC. Protein sequence: CASSPDREETQYF. Full variable domain (missing parts from reference TRBV19 and TRBJ2-5): DGGITQSPKYLFRKEGQNVTLSCEQNLNHDAMYWYRQDPGQGLRLIYYSQIVNDFQKGDIAEGYSVSREKKESFPLTVTSAQKNPTAFYLCASSPDREETQYFGPGTRLLVL.

V is TRBV27 and J is TRBJ2-3; TRBD2 might be the D (5 bases). The germline gives CDR1 MNHEY, CDR2 SMNVEV (reference sequence). CDR3 length equals 13 residues. Trimming left V 5 bases short and J 6 bases short, with 12 bases between. The CDR3 reads CASSLWTRDTQYF. CDR3 sequence (DNA): TGTGCCAGCAGTCTCTGGACTCGGGATACGCAGTATTTT.

The genes are TRBV6-1 and TRBJ2-3; TRBD1 aligns across 7 bases. V dropped 2 bases and J dropped 1; count of bases not matched to a gene: 6. The CDR3 extends over 16 amino acids. The germline V gene encodes CDR1 MNHNS and CDR2 SASEGT. The CDR3 DNA reads TGTGCCAGCAGTGAACTAGGGGGCATAGGCACAGATACGCAGTATTTT. It encodes CASSELGGIGTDTQYF.